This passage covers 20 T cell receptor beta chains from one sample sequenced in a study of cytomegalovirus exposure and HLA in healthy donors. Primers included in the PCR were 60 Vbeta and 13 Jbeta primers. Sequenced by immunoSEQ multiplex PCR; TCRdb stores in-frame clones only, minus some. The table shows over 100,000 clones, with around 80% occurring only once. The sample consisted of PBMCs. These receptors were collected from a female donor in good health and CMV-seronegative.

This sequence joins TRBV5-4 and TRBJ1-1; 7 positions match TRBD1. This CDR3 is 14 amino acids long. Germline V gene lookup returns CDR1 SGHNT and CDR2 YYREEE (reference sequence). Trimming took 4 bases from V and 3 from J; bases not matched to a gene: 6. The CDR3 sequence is CASSRQGLDTEAFF. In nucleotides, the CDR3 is TGTGCCAGCAGCCGACAGGGCTTGGACACTGAAGCTTTCTTT.

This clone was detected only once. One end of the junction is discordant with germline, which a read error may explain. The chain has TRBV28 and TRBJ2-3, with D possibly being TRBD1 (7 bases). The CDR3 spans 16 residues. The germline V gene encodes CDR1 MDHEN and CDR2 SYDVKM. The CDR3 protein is CAGSFVSGGPPDTQYF. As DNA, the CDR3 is TGTGCCGGCAGTTTTGTCTCAGGGGGGCCCCCGGATACGCAGTATTTT.

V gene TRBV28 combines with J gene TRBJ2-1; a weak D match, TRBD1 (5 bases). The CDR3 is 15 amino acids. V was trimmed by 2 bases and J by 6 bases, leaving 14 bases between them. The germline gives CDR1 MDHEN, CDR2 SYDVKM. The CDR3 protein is CASSLPGPQGNEQFF. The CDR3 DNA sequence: TGTGCCAGCAGTTTACCCGGACCTCAGGGCAATGAGCAGTTCTTC.

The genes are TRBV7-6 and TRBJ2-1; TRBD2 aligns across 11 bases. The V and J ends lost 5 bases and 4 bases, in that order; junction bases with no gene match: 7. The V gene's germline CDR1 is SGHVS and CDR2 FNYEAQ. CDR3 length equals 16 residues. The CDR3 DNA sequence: TGTGCCAGCAGCGCCGCTAGCGGGAGGCTTTACAATGAGCAGTTCTTC. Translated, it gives CASSAASGRLYNEQFF.

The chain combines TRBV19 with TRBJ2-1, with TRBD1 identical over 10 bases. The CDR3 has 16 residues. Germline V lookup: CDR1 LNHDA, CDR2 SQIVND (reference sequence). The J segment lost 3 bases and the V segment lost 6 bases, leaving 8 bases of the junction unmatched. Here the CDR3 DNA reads TGTGCCAGTAGCACTCCGGGGGACAGGGGCTACAATGAGCAGTTCTTC. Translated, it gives CASSTPGDRGYNEQFF.

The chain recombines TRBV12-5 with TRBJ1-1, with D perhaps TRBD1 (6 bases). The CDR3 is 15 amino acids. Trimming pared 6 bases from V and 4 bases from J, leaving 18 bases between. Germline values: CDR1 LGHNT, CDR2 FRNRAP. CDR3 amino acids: CASGAGGGWATEAFF. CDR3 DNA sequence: TGTGCTAGTGGGGCCGGCGGGGGCTGGGCCACTGAAGCTTTCTTT.

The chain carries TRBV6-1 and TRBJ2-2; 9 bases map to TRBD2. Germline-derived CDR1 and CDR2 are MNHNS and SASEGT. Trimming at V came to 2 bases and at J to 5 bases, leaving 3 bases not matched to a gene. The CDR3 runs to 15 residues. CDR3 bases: TGTGCCAGCAGTGAACGGCTAGCGGGAACCGGGGAGCTGTTTTTT. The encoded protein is CASSERLAGTGELFF.

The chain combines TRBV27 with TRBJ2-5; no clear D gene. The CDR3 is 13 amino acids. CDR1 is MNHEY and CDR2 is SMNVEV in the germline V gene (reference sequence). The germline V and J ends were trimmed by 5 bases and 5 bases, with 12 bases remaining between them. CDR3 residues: CASSSDFGETQYF. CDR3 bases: TGTGCCAGCAGTAGCGATTTTGGGGAGACCCAGTACTTC.

The CDR3 nucleotides read TGTGCCTGGAGTTACCAGGGGGGAGGACTAAACACTGAAGCTTTCTTT. Translation: CAWSYQGGGLNTEAFF. V is TRBV30 and J is TRBJ1-1; 7 bases are shared with TRBD1. Looked up from germline, CDR1 is GTSNPN and CDR2 is SVGIG (reference sequence). This CDR3 spans 16 amino acids. V trimming: 2 bases; J trimming: 2 bases; junction bases outside the gene matches: 11.

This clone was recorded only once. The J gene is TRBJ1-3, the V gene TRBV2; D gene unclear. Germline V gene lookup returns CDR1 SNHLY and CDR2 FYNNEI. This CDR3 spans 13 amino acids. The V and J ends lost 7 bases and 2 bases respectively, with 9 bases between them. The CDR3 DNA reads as TGTGCCAGCACGAGCATCGCTGGAAACACCATATATTTT. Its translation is CASTSIAGNTIYF. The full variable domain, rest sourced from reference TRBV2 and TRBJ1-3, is EPEVTQTPSHQVTQMGQEVILRCVPISNHLYFYWYRQILGQKVEFLVSFYNNEISEKSEIFDDQFSVERPDGSNFTLKIRSTKLEDSAMYFCASTSIAGNTIYFGEGSWLTVV.

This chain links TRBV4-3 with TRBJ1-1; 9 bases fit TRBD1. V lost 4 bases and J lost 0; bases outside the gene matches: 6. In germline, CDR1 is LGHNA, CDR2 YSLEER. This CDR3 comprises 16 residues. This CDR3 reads CASSLGQGKLNTEAFF. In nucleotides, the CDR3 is TGCGCCAGCAGCCTAGGACAGGGGAAATTGAACACTGAAGCTTTCTTT.

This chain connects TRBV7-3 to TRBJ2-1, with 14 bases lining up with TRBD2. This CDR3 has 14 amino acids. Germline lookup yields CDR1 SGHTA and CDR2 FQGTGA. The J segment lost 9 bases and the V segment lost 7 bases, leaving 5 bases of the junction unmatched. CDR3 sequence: CASTRGLAGAEQFF. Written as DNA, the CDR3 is TGTGCCAGCACCCGGGGACTAGCGGGAGCTGAGCAGTTCTTC.

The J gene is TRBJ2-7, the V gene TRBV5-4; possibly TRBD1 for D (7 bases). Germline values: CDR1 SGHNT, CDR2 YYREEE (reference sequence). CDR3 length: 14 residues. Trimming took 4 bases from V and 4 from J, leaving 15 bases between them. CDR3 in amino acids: CASSTTEGAYEQYF. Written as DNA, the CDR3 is TGTGCCAGCAGCACAACGGAGGGGGCATACGAGCAGTACTTC.

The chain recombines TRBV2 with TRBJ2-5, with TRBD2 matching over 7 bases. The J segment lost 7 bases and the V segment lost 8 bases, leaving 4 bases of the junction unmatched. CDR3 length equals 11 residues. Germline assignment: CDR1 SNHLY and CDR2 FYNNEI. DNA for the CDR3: TGTGCCAGCCCTGGCGGGGGGACCCAGTACTTC. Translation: CASPGGGTQYF.

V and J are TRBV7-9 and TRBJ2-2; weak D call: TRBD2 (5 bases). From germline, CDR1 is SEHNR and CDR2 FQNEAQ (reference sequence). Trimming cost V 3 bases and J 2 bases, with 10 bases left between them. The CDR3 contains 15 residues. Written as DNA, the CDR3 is TGTGCCAGCAGCTTTAAGCGGCAAAACACCGGGGAGCTGTTTTTT. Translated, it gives CASSFKRQNTGELFF.

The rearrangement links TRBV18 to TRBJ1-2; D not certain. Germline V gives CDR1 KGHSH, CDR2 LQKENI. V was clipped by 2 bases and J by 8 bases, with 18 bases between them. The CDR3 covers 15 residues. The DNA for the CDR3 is TGTGCCAGCTCACCAGAAGGAGCAGGAGGTCACGGCTACACCTTC. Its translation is CASSPEGAGGHGYTF.

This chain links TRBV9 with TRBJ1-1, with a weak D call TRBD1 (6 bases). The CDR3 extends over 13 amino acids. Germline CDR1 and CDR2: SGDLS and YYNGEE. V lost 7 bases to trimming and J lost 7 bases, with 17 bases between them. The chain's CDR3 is CASDRGGTFEAFF. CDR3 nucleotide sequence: TGTGCCAGCGATCGGGGGGGGACATTTGAAGCTTTCTTT.

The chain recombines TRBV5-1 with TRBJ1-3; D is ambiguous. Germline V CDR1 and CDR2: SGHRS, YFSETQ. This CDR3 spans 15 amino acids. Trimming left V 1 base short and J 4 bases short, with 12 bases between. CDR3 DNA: TGCGCCAGCAGCTTGCTCGGGTCGGGGGGAAACACCATATATTTT. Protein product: CASSLLGSGGNTIYF.

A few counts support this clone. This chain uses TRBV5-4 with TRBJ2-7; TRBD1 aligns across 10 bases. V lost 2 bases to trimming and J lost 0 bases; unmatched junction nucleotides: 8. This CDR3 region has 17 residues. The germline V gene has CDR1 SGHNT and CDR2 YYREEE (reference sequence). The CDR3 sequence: CASSLPTGGGLSYEQYF. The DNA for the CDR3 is TGTGCCAGCAGCTTACCGACAGGGGGCGGACTCTCCTACGAGCAGTACTTC.

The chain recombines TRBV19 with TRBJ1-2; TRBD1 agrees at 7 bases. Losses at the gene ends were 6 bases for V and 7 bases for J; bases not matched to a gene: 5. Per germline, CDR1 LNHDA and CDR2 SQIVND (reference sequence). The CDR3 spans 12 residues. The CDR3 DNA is TGTGCCAGTAGGATACCAGGGGGTGGCTACACCTTC. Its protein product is CASRIPGGGYTF. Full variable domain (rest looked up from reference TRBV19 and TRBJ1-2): DGGITQSPKYLFRKEGQNVTLSCEQNLNHDAMYWYRQDPGQGLRLIYYSQIVNDFQKGDIAEGYSVSREKKESFPLTVTSAQKNPTAFYLCASRIPGGGYTFGSGTRLTVV.